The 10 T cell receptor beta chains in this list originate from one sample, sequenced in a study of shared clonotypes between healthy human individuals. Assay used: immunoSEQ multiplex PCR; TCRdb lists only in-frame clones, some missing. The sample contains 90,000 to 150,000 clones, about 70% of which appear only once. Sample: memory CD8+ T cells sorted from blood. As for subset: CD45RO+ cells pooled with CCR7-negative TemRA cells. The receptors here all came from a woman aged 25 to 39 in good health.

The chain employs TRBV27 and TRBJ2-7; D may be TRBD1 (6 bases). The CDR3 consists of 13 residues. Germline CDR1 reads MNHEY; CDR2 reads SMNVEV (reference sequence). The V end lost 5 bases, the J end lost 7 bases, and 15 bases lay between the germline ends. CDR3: CASSPGDAWEQYF. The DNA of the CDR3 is TGTGCCAGCAGTCCAGGGGATGCCTGGGAGCAGTACTTC.

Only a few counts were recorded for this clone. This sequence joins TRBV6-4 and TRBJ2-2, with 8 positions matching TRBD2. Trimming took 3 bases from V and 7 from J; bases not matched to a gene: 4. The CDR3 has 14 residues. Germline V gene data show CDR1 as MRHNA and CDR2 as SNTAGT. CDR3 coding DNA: TGTGCCAGCAGTGAAGCGGGAGAGGTCGGGGAGCTGTTTTTT. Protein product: CASSEAGEVGELFF.

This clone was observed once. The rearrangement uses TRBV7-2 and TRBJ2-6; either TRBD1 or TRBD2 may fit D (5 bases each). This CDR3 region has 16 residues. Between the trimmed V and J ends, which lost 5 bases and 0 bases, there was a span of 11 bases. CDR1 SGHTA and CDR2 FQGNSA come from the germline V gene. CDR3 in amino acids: CASSRGPYSGANVLTF. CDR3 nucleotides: TGTGCCAGCAGCAGGGGACCGTACTCTGGGGCCAACGTCCTGACTTTC.

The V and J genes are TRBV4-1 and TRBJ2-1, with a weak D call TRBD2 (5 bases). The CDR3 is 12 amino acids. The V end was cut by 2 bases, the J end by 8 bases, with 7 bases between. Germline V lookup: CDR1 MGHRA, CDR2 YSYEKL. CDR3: CASSQLADEQFF. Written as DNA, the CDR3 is TGCGCCAGCAGCCAACTAGCCGATGAGCAGTTCTTC.

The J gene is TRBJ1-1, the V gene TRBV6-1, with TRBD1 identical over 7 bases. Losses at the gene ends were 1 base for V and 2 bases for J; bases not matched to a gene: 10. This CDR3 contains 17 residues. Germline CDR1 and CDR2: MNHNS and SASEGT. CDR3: CASSEGQGRGFNTEAFF. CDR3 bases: TGTGCCAGCAGTGAAGGACAGGGAAGGGGTTTTAACACTGAAGCTTTCTTT.

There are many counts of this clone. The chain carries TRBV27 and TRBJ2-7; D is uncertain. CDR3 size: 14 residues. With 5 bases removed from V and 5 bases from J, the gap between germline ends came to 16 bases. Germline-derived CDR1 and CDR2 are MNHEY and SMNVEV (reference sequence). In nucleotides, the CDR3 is TGTGCCAGCAGTCTCGGCGGCTGGTTCGACGAGCAGTACTTC. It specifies CASSLGGWFDEQYF.

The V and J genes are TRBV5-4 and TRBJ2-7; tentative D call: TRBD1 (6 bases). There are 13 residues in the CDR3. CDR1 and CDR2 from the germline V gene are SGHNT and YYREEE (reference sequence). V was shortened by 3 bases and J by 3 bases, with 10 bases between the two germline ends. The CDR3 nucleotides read TGTGCCAGCAGCTGGGGACACAACTACGAGCAGTACTTC. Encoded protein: CASSWGHNYEQYF.

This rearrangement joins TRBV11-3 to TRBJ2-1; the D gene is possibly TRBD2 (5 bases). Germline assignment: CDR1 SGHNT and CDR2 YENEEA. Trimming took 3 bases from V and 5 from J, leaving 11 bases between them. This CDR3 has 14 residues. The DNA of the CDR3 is TGTGCCAGCAGCTTGAGGACTGGACACAATGAGCAGTTCTTC. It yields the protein CASSLRTGHNEQFF.

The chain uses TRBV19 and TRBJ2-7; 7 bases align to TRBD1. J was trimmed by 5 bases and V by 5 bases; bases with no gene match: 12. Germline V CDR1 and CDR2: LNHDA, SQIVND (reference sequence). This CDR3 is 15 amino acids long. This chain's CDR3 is CASSDSGTETNEQYF. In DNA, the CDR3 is TGTGCCAGTAGTGATTCCGGGACAGAGACTAACGAGCAGTACTTC.

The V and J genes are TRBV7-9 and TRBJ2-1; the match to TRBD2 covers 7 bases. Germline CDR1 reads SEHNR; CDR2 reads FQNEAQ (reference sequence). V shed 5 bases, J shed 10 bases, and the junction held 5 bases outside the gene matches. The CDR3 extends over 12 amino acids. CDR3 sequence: CASSRGSSEQFF. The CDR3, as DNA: TGTGCCAGCAGCCGCGGGAGTTCCGAGCAGTTCTTC.